A selection of T cell receptor beta chains follows, all from one sample in a study of T cells in Graves' hyperthyroidism and ophthalmopathy. Each CDR3 protein gets one entry after TCRdb re-called the multiplex PCR reads with MiXCR. The sample carries around 660,000 distinct CDR3 sequences, about 45% recorded once. Sequencing was performed on peripheral blood or thyroid tissue (not recorded which). These receptors all come from an adult man with Graves' disease, either hyperthyroidism or ophthalmopathy (not recorded which). Both conserved end residues are part of each CDR3. Each record gives: J gene, clone size, D gene, V gene, CDR3 DNA, CDR3 protein. A D gene is named only where the DNA matches it firmly. Size is stated for part of the rows, as once, few or many counts, or as a class when the clone is expanded.

J: TRBJ2-5; size: few; D: -; V: TRBV4-1; DNA: TGCGCCAGCAGCCAAGAACAGGGTTTGGAGACCCAGTACTTC; CDR3: CASSQEQGLETQYF
J: TRBJ2-7; size: -; D: -; V: TRBV15; DNA: TGTGCCACCAGCAGCCCTCGGGTTTACTCCTACGAGCAGTACTTC; CDR3: CATSSPRVYSYEQYF
J: TRBJ1-1; size: medium-sized; D: -; V: TRBV5-1; DNA: TGTGCCAGCAGCTTAGGAGGGAACACTGAAGCTTTCTTT; CDR3: CASSLGGNTEAFF
J: TRBJ1-3; size: many; D: -; V: TRBV29-1; DNA: TGCAGCGTCGCCACGGGAGGGAAGCTTGCCACCATATATTTT; CDR3: CSVATGGKLATIYF
J: TRBJ2-2; size: -; D: -; V: TRBV7-9; DNA: TGTGCCAGCAGCTTAACAGGACTCACCGGGGAGCTGTTTTTT; CDR3: CASSLTGLTGELFF
J: TRBJ2-7; size: -; D: -; V: TRBV10-3; DNA: TGTGCCAGCAGTGATTGGGGCTACGAGCAGTACTTC; CDR3: CASSDWGYEQYF
J: TRBJ1-1; size: many; D: -; V: TRBV25-1; DNA: TGTGCCAGCAGTGAACCGGGGGTTTCTGAAGCTTTCTTT; CDR3: CASSEPGVSEAFF
J: TRBJ2-7; size: -; D: -; V: TRBV20-1; DNA: TGCAGTGCGTGGGACGACGAGCAGTACTTC; CDR3: CSAWDDEQYF
J: TRBJ2-7; size: many; D: -; V: TRBV10-1; DNA: TGCGCCAGCAGTGAGGTAGCGGACGAGCAGTACTTC; CDR3: CASSEVADEQYF
J: TRBJ2-7; size: -; D: TRBD1; V: TRBV20-1; DNA: TGCAGTGCTAAACCCGGGACAGGGGTAATGTGGCAGTACTTC; CDR3: CSAKPGTGVMWQYF
J: TRBJ1-1; size: -; D: TRBD1; V: TRBV7-2; DNA: TGTGCCAGCAGCCAAGAAGGGACAGGTTCGGCTGAAGCTTTCTTT; CDR3: CASSQEGTGSAEAFF
J: TRBJ1-4; size: many; D: -; V: TRBV7-8; DNA: TGTGCCAGCAGCTTATTCACTAATGAAAAACTGTTTTTT; CDR3: CASSLFTNEKLFF
J: TRBJ1-1; size: -; D: TRBD1; V: TRBV7-9; DNA: TGTGCCAGCAGCCAAGTTGGGACAGGATGGAACACTGAAGCTTTCTTT; CDR3: CASSQVGTGWNTEAFF
J: TRBJ1-5; size: once; D: -; V: TRBV20-1; DNA: TGCAGTACTAGTGTAGGACATAGCAATCAGCCCCAGCATTTT; CDR3: CSTSVGHSNQPQHF
J: TRBJ1-5; size: many; D: -; V: TRBV7-2; DNA: TGTGCCAGCTTAAGGGGGGCAAATCAGCCCCAGCATTTT; CDR3: CASLRGANQPQHF
J: TRBJ1-1; size: -; D: -; V: TRBV7-9; DNA: TGTGCCAGCAGCCCAACAAGATTAAGGGAGAACACTGAAGCTTTCTTT; CDR3: CASSPTRLRENTEAFF
J: TRBJ2-7; size: many; D: -; V: TRBV29-1; DNA: TGCAGCGTAGCGGACCCTGCTTCCTACGAGCAGTACTTC; CDR3: CSVADPASYEQYF
J: TRBJ2-2; size: -; D: -; V: TRBV5-4; DNA: TGTGCCAGCAGCACCTTCACCGGGGAGCTGTTTTTT; CDR3: CASSTFTGELFF